This is a list of T cell receptor beta chains from one sample in a study of blood T cell repertoires in COVID-19. Sequenced by immunoSEQ multiplex PCR; TCRdb stores in-frame clones only, minus some. Of about 120,000 clones listed, roughly 79% were seen once; the top ten hold 2% to 2.5%. The source material was peripheral blood. The origin of the receptors is a man aged 70-80 years with acute or convalescent COVID-19. CDR3s include the opening cysteine and the closing phenylalanine or tryptophan. The order of the fields is CDR3 DNA, CDR3 protein, V gene, J gene, D gene, clone size. The D gene is left open where the match is weak. Clone size is not always given. Where it is, it says once, few, many or a class for expanded clones.

CDR3 DNA: TGTGCCAGCAGACGACAAGGTTCGAACACTGAAGCTTTCTTT
CDR3 protein: CASRRQGSNTEAFF
V gene: TRBV25-1
J gene: TRBJ1-1
D gene: -
clone size: -

CDR3 DNA: TGTGCCAGCAGTTACTCGGGCCAAAATGGCTACACCTTC
CDR3 protein: CASSYSGQNGYTF
V gene: TRBV6-2/TRBV6-3
J gene: TRBJ1-2
D gene: -
clone size: -

CDR3 DNA: TGTGCCAGCAGCCCGCGGACTAGCGGGGGAGAGACCCAGTACTTC
CDR3 protein: CASSPRTSGGETQYF
V gene: TRBV7-2
J gene: TRBJ2-5
D gene: TRBD2
clone size: -

CDR3 DNA: TGCGCCAGCAGCTTGGCCTTCGGACAGGGACAAACTGAAGCTTTCTTT
CDR3 protein: CASSLAFGQGQTEAFF
V gene: TRBV5-1
J gene: TRBJ1-1
D gene: TRBD1
clone size: -

CDR3 DNA: TGTGCCACCTCCCAGGGAGGGCCAGATACGCAGTATTTT
CDR3 protein: CATSQGGPDTQYF
V gene: TRBV9
J gene: TRBJ2-3
D gene: TRBD2
clone size: many

CDR3 DNA: TGCGCCAGCAGGGCGAGGGACAGGGGCAATGAGCAGTTCTTC
CDR3 protein: CASRARDRGNEQFF
V gene: TRBV5-1
J gene: TRBJ2-1
D gene: TRBD1
clone size: few

CDR3 DNA: TGCAGCGCATCGGGACAGAGCAGCTCCTACGAGCAGTACTTC
CDR3 protein: CSASGQSSSYEQYF
V gene: TRBV29-1
J gene: TRBJ2-7
D gene: TRBD1
clone size: -

CDR3 DNA: TGCGCCAGCAGCCTAAGATGGCAGGACAATCAGCCCCAGCATTTT
CDR3 protein: CASSLRWQDNQPQHF
V gene: TRBV4-3
J gene: TRBJ1-5
D gene: -
clone size: -

CDR3 DNA: TGCGCCAGCAGCTCTGAGCGGCATAACACTGAAGCTTTCTTT
CDR3 protein: CASSSERHNTEAFF
V gene: TRBV5-1
J gene: TRBJ1-1
D gene: -
clone size: few

CDR3 DNA: TGTGCCAGCAGCTCTGTTCTTACTAGCAATGAGCAGTTCTTC
CDR3 protein: CASSSVLTSNEQFF
V gene: TRBV7-3
J gene: TRBJ2-1
D gene: -
clone size: -

CDR3 DNA: TGCGCCAGCAGCTTGGGGAGGCAGACTAACTATGGCTACACCTTC
CDR3 protein: CASSLGRQTNYGYTF
V gene: TRBV5-1
J gene: TRBJ1-2
D gene: -
clone size: -

CDR3 DNA: TGTGCCAGCAGCGCAGGGGTAGTCACTGAAGCTTTCTTT
CDR3 protein: CASSAGVVTEAFF
V gene: TRBV6-2/TRBV6-3
J gene: TRBJ1-1
D gene: -
clone size: -

CDR3 DNA: TGTGCCAGTAGTATTCAGGGGGAAGGCTACACCTTC
CDR3 protein: CASSIQGEGYTF
V gene: TRBV19
J gene: TRBJ1-2
D gene: TRBD1
clone size: few

CDR3 DNA: TGCGCCAGCAGAGGAGCGGTTTCCTCCTACGAGCAGTACTTC
CDR3 protein: CASRGAVSSYEQYF
V gene: TRBV5-1
J gene: TRBJ2-7
D gene: -
clone size: -

CDR3 DNA: TGTGCCAGCAGTTTAGCGGGTGGCAATCAGCCCCAGCATTTT
CDR3 protein: CASSLAGGNQPQHF
V gene: TRBV27
J gene: TRBJ1-5
D gene: -
clone size: -

CDR3 DNA: TGTGCCAGCAGCTTAGACGACACACGGGGGGGCACTGAAGCTTTCTTT
CDR3 protein: CASSLDDTRGGTEAFF
V gene: TRBV7-6
J gene: TRBJ1-1
D gene: -
clone size: -

CDR3 DNA: TGTGCCAGCTCACCTGGGAGGGAATCACCCCTCCACTTT
CDR3 protein: CASSPGRESPLHF
V gene: TRBV18
J gene: TRBJ1-6
D gene: -
clone size: -

CDR3 DNA: TGTGCCAGCAGTGCTCAGGGGCAATATGGCTACACCTTC
CDR3 protein: CASSAQGQYGYTF
V gene: TRBV2
J gene: TRBJ1-2
D gene: -
clone size: -

CDR3 DNA: TGTGCCAGCAGTACGGGACAGGCTCTCTATGGCTACACCTTC
CDR3 protein: CASSTGQALYGYTF
V gene: TRBV28
J gene: TRBJ1-2
D gene: TRBD1
clone size: -

CDR3 DNA: TGTGCCAGCAGGTCAATAACTTACAATGAGCAGTTCTTC
CDR3 protein: CASRSITYNEQFF
V gene: TRBV7-9
J gene: TRBJ2-1
D gene: -
clone size: -

CDR3 DNA: TGTGCCAGCAGCTACCGGGACAGGGATAATTCACCCCTCCACTTT
CDR3 protein: CASSYRDRDNSPLHF
V gene: TRBV7-9
J gene: TRBJ1-6
D gene: TRBD1
clone size: -

CDR3 DNA: TGTGCCAGCAGCTCGGTAGGGACAGGGGGCCAATTGGGAGGCTACACCTTC
CDR3 protein: CASSSVGTGGQLGGYTF
V gene: TRBV5-4
J gene: TRBJ1-2
D gene: TRBD1
clone size: -

CDR3 DNA: TGTGCCAGCTTGGCAGGGAATCAGCCCCAGCATTTT
CDR3 protein: CASLAGNQPQHF
V gene: TRBV6-6
J gene: TRBJ1-5
D gene: -
clone size: -

CDR3 DNA: TGTGCCAGTAGTGGGGGACAGGGGAAGGGTAATTCACCCCTCCACTTT
CDR3 protein: CASSGGQGKGNSPLHF
V gene: TRBV19
J gene: TRBJ1-6
D gene: TRBD1
clone size: -

CDR3 DNA: TGTGCCAGCAGCTTAGACAGAAGCAATCAGCCCCAGCATTTT
CDR3 protein: CASSLDRSNQPQHF
V gene: TRBV7-2
J gene: TRBJ1-5
D gene: -
clone size: -

CDR3 DNA: TGTGCCAGCAGTTTCAGGGGCTATGGTGAAGCTTTCTTT
CDR3 protein: CASSFRGYGEAFF
V gene: TRBV12-3/TRBV12-4
J gene: TRBJ1-1
D gene: -
clone size: -

CDR3 DNA: TGTGCCAGCAGCCCGGAAACGGGGGGGCATGTTACGCAGTATTTT
CDR3 protein: CASSPETGGHVTQYF
V gene: TRBV3-1/TRBV3-2
J gene: TRBJ2-3
D gene: TRBD2
clone size: -

CDR3 DNA: TGCGCCAGCAGCTTTGGAGCGAACACCGGGGAGCTGTTTTTT
CDR3 protein: CASSFGANTGELFF
V gene: TRBV5-1
J gene: TRBJ2-2
D gene: -
clone size: -

CDR3 DNA: TGTGCCAGCGGTTCGGGACAGACTAATGAAAAACTGTTTTTT
CDR3 protein: CASGSGQTNEKLFF
V gene: TRBV3-1/TRBV3-2
J gene: TRBJ1-4
D gene: TRBD1
clone size: few

CDR3 DNA: TGCGCCAGCAGCTTGTCCGGCAGGGTCGGCACCGGGGAGCTGTTTTTT
CDR3 protein: CASSLSGRVGTGELFF
V gene: TRBV5-1
J gene: TRBJ2-2
D gene: -
clone size: -

CDR3 DNA: TGCAGTGCTAGTGTAGTAGGGGACACTGAAGCTTTCTTT
CDR3 protein: CSASVVGDTEAFF
V gene: TRBV20-1
J gene: TRBJ1-1
D gene: -
clone size: -

CDR3 DNA: TGTGCCATCAGTGAGTCGTCTGGGACAGGGAAGGGCTACACCTTC
CDR3 protein: CAISESSGTGKGYTF
V gene: TRBV10-3
J gene: TRBJ1-2
D gene: TRBD1
clone size: -

CDR3 DNA: TGTGCCATCAGTGAGCTGGAGGAATTCGGCTACACCTTC
CDR3 protein: CAISELEEFGYTF
V gene: TRBV10-3
J gene: TRBJ1-2
D gene: -
clone size: few

CDR3 DNA: TGTGCCAGCAGCTTCGGGTCTAGGTGGAACACTGAAGCTTTCTTT
CDR3 protein: CASSFGSRWNTEAFF
V gene: TRBV7-9
J gene: TRBJ1-1
D gene: -
clone size: -

CDR3 DNA: TGTGCCAGCAGCTTAGGTCCTAGCGGGGGGGCCTATGAGCAGTTCTTC
CDR3 protein: CASSLGPSGGAYEQFF
V gene: TRBV7-2
J gene: TRBJ2-1
D gene: TRBD2
clone size: -

CDR3 DNA: TGTGCCAGTAGTATAGGCACAGTAACCTTGAACACTGAAGCTTTCTTT
CDR3 protein: CASSIGTVTLNTEAFF
V gene: TRBV19
J gene: TRBJ1-1
D gene: -
clone size: -